The 12 T cell receptor beta chains in this list originate from one sample, sequenced in a study of PD-L1 blockade in urothelial cancer (dated by TCRdb to between 2016 and 2019). Library method: the immunoSEQ multiplex PCR assay. This is the immuneACCESS table as TCRdb keeps it, with only in-frame sequences that have V and J called. A part of the clones is gone; compared with another copy, unresolved V genes explain less than half, and the rest is unexplained. The sample table lists 40,000 to 55,000 clones, 85% to 90% of them with a count of one. Of the sample, about 20% falls within the top ten clones. The time point label on this specimen signifies: pretreatment peripheral blood. Source: PBMCs, taken around atezolizumab (anti-PD-L1) treatment. The receptors were gathered from a man in his 60s with urothelial cancer.

The chain couples TRBV6-1 to TRBJ2-3; 8 nucleotides align to TRBD2. There are 17 residues in the CDR3. J gave up 2 bases and V 1 base, and 8 bases lay outside the gene matches. Germline V gene data show CDR1 as MNHNS and CDR2 as SASEGT. CDR3 in amino acids: CASSEVGSGGPTDTQYF. The CDR3 coding sequence is TGTGCCAGCAGTGAAGTAGGGAGCGGGGGCCCCACAGATACGCAGTATTTT.

This sequence joins TRBV6-5 and TRBJ1-3; D not certain. V dropped 0 bases and J dropped 0 bases, with 9 bases sitting between them. The CDR3 spans 16 residues. CDR1 and CDR2 from the germline V gene are MNHEY and SVGAGI. Here the CDR3 reads CASSYSPMSSGNTIYF. The CDR3 DNA sequence: TGTGCCAGCAGTTACTCTCCGATGAGCTCTGGAAACACCATATATTTT.

The rearrangement joins TRBV19 to TRBJ1-2; D might be TRBD1 (5 bases). V was cut by 3 bases and J by 6 bases, with 11 bases left in between. The CDR3 runs to 13 residues. Germline V gene data show CDR1 as LNHDA and CDR2 as SQIVND (reference sequence). CDR3 sequence (DNA): TGTGCCAGTAGTATCGGAGGGGCGCATGGCTACACCTTC. Translating it yields CASSIGGAHGYTF.

The chain has TRBV27 and TRBJ1-1; D unclear. CDR3 length: 14 residues. CDR1 MNHEY and CDR2 SMNVEV come from the germline V gene (reference sequence). V was clipped by 4 bases and J by 1 base, with 10 bases between them. The CDR3 spells CASSSRRENTEAFF. The CDR3 bases are TGTGCCAGCAGTTCCCGACGGGAGAACACTGAAGCTTTCTTT.

The gene calls are TRBV7-2 and TRBJ2-5, with D uncertain. CDR3 length equals 15 residues. Germline values: CDR1 SGHTA, CDR2 FQGNSA. The V gene lost 5 bases and the J gene lost 2 bases, with 15 bases spanning the gap. CDR3 sequence reads: CASSPDKLRQETQYF. CDR3 bases: TGTGCCAGCAGCCCCGACAAATTGAGACAAGAGACCCAGTACTTC.

Remarks on this clone: Its ends do not fully match the called genes, so a read error is possible. This chain connects TRBV7-9 to TRBJ1-6; D unclear. In germline, CDR1 is SEHNR, CDR2 FQNEAQ (reference sequence). This CDR3 region has 15 residues. The CDR3 region is CASSLGSSYNSPLHF. Here the CDR3 DNA reads TGTGCCAGCAGTTTAGGGAGCTCCTATAATTCACCCCTCCACTTT.

V and J are TRBV10-3 and TRBJ2-7, with no clear D. The ends were cut back, 4 bases at V and 2 bases at J, with 9 bases in the middle. This CDR3 spans 13 amino acids. The V gene's germline CDR1 is ENHRY and CDR2 SYGVKD. CDR3 protein: CAISGDNTYEQYF. The CDR3, as DNA: TGTGCCATCAGTGGAGACAATACCTACGAGCAGTACTTC.

The J gene is TRBJ2-4, the V gene TRBV18; tentatively, D is TRBD1 (6 bases). This CDR3 has 15 residues. CDR1 and CDR2 (germline): KGHSH, LQKENI. Trimming stripped 2 bases from V and 7 bases from J, with 15 bases between. CDR3: CASSPYGQGNNIQYF. CDR3 in DNA: TGTGCCAGCTCACCATACGGTCAGGGGAATAACATTCAGTACTTC.

The chain has TRBV19 and TRBJ1-1; possible D gene TRBD1, 5 bases. Trimming pared 5 bases from V and 6 bases from J, leaving 16 bases between. The germline CDR1 and CDR2 sequences are LNHDA and SQIVND (reference sequence). The CDR3 loop spans 14 amino acids. CDR3 region: CASSPRVSYPEAFF. The DNA for the CDR3 is TGTGCCAGTAGTCCCAGGGTCTCCTATCCTGAAGCTTTCTTT.

V is TRBV9 and J is TRBJ2-3; D perhaps matches TRBD2 (5 bases). Trimming took off 0 bases at V and 0 bases at J, with 8 bases between the two ends. In germline, CDR1 is SGDLS, CDR2 YYNGEE. This CDR3 comprises 15 residues. As DNA, the CDR3 is TGTGCCAGCAGCGTAGAAGGCGGGAGCACAGATACGCAGTATTTT. Protein: CASSVEGGSTDTQYF.

The chain carries TRBV29-1 and TRBJ1-2; 10 bases are shared with TRBD1. Trimming at V came to 7 bases and at J to 4 bases, leaving 15 bases not matched to a gene. The CDR3 loop spans 16 amino acids. The germline V gene has CDR1 SQVTM and CDR2 ANQGSEA. This CDR3 is CSAEGGTGVPLYGYTF. The CDR3 coding sequence is TGCAGCGCCGAAGGGGGGACAGGGGTTCCCCTCTATGGCTACACCTTC.

V is TRBV2 and J is TRBJ2-1; D remains unclear. Looked up from germline, CDR1 is SNHLY and CDR2 is FYNNEI. Trimming shortened V by 7 bases and J by 4 bases, and 11 bases separated the two germline ends. CDR3 length: 13 amino acids. Here the CDR3 DNA reads TGTGCCAGCAAGGAGTCCAATTACAATGAGCAGTTCTTC. This sequence encodes CASKESNYNEQFF.